The rows below give T cell receptor beta chains drawn from one sample of a study of T-cell memory formation after mild COVID-19. TCRdb itself ran the 5' RACE reads through MiXCR, one entry per CDR3 protein. The sample comprises roughly 500,000 distinct CDR3 sequences, roughly 21% of which are singletons, and around 13% rests with the top ten. Sample: PBMCs or a T cell subset sorted from them (not recorded which). These receptors were collected from an adult woman who had mild COVID-19 (a few samples of this study predate the infection). Cell type and time point are not known. Both conserved end residues are part of each CDR3. Fields, in order: V gene, J gene, CDR3 protein.

V: TRBV5-1
J: TRBJ2-5
CDR3: CASMAQGAETQYF

V: TRBV12-3/TRBV12-4
J: TRBJ1-5
CDR3: CASSLVGRAQPQHF

V: TRBV12-3/TRBV12-4
J: TRBJ1-2
CDR3: CASRGQTYGYTF

V: TRBV12-3/TRBV12-4
J: TRBJ1-3
CDR3: CASSPRTRAALSGNTIYF

V: TRBV7-3
J: TRBJ1-2
CDR3: CASSPAPGPNYGYTF

V: TRBV12-5
J: TRBJ2-3
CDR3: CASGFIQGGSTDTQYF

V: TRBV7-2
J: TRBJ2-1
CDR3: CASSTGGLNNEQFF

V: TRBV29-1
J: TRBJ1-1
CDR3: CSVYRDMNTEAFF

V: TRBV6-5
J: TRBJ2-1
CDR3: CASSYGRSVGGEQFF

V: TRBV6-5
J: TRBJ1-5
CDR3: CASSPRTASSNQPQHF

V: TRBV5-1
J: TRBJ2-2
CDR3: CASSLQLAGPTGELFF

V: TRBV10-3
J: TRBJ2-5
CDR3: CAISDASGSETQYF

V: TRBV7-6
J: TRBJ2-3
CDR3: CASSLARGQGADTQYF

V: TRBV7-6
J: TRBJ2-5
CDR3: CASRDQETQYF

V: TRBV27
J: TRBJ1-1
CDR3: CASRGPGSGNTEAFF

V: TRBV13
J: TRBJ2-1
CDR3: CASSQGSGNNEQFF

V: TRBV5-6
J: TRBJ1-2
CDR3: CASSLVLADYGYTF

V: TRBV2
J: TRBJ1-2
CDR3: CASKSNRGQGYTF

V: TRBV18
J: TRBJ1-2
CDR3: CASSPPGRNYGYTF

V: TRBV24-1
J: TRBJ2-1
CDR3: CATSPPWTGVANEQFF

V: TRBV18
J: TRBJ1-6
CDR3: CASSPSLSYNSPLHF

V: TRBV25-1
J: TRBJ2-1
CDR3: CASSEYRGQYNEQFF

V: TRBV29-1
J: TRBJ2-3
CDR3: CSVDGRVDTDTQYF

V: TRBV14
J: TRBJ2-1
CDR3: CASSPSTAVIYNEQFF

V: TRBV11-2
J: TRBJ1-4
CDR3: CASSLGQGKEKLFF

V: TRBV6-2/TRBV6-3
J: TRBJ2-6
CDR3: CATPKPTGANVLTF

V: TRBV24-1
J: TRBJ2-3
CDR3: CATSRTSGALGNTQYF

V: TRBV27
J: TRBJ2-4
CDR3: CASSLSFDSGRGYF

V: TRBV3-1
J: TRBJ1-2
CDR3: CASSQTGQGNYGYTF

V: TRBV12-3/TRBV12-4
J: TRBJ2-5
CDR3: CASSPPFRTQYF

V: TRBV6-6
J: TRBJ1-1
CDR3: CASSVRGLNTEAFF

V: TRBV10-3
J: TRBJ1-1
CDR3: CAISDRSGQGGGTEAFF

V: TRBV6-5
J: TRBJ2-5
CDR3: CAAGLGDQETQYF

V: TRBV4-1
J: TRBJ2-7
CDR3: CASSQEWGQGLAYEQYF

V: TRBV14
J: TRBJ1-6
CDR3: CASSMRGTLHF

V: TRBV3-1
J: TRBJ1-1
CDR3: CASSPWDRGPDTEAFF

V: TRBV7-2
J: TRBJ2-1
CDR3: CASSSLLTSVSYNEQFF

V: TRBV5-1
J: TRBJ1-2
CDR3: CASSLTENYGYTF

V: TRBV6-6
J: TRBJ2-5
CDR3: CASRTGARETQYF

V: TRBV28
J: TRBJ2-7
CDR3: CAVSGSRGFSYEQYF

V: TRBV6-6
J: TRBJ2-1
CDR3: CASSESGTEQFF

V: TRBV7-2
J: TRBJ1-3
CDR3: CASSLGTGGTGNTIYF

V: TRBV11-2
J: TRBJ1-1
CDR3: CASSPKGGVGNTEAFF

V: TRBV9
J: TRBJ2-4
CDR3: CASSVAPGLAKNIQYF

V: TRBV19
J: TRBJ1-2
CDR3: CASRPAGGYGYTF

V: TRBV20-1
J: TRBJ2-7
CDR3: CSARTSNYEQYF

V: TRBV13
J: TRBJ2-5
CDR3: CASSPITGGETQYF

V: TRBV9
J: TRBJ2-7
CDR3: CASSVGLAGSYEQYF

V: TRBV7-2
J: TRBJ2-5
CDR3: CASSLAGFQETQYF

V: TRBV5-4
J: TRBJ2-7
CDR3: CASSLSRDRLNEQYF

V: TRBV7-9
J: TRBJ2-3
CDR3: CASSSSTSGSVGTDTQYF

V: TRBV7-9
J: TRBJ2-7
CDR3: CASSLSTYEQYF

V: TRBV9
J: TRBJ1-2
CDR3: CASSPREGVAGYTF

V: TRBV5-1
J: TRBJ2-3
CDR3: CASSLDFGDTQYF

V: TRBV5-1
J: TRBJ1-6
CDR3: CASSSSPGDSYNSPLHF

V: TRBV12-3/TRBV12-4
J: TRBJ1-1
CDR3: CASSLRTGVDTEAFF

V: TRBV18
J: TRBJ1-1
CDR3: CASSPDRGWAAFF